A single sample gave rise to the 9 T cell receptor beta chains below, sequenced in a study of T cell responses to AZD1222 COVID-19 vaccine. Some clones are missing from TCRdb's copy, which holds only in-frame ones; the method was immunoSEQ multiplex PCR. The sample lists 35,000 to 45,000 clones; roughly 80% were seen once. The sample consisted of peripheral blood, taken on day 0 of AZD1222 vaccination. The receptors derive from an adult in good health.

The genes are TRBV5-1 and TRBJ2-3; D is unresolved. The germline V and J ends were trimmed by 4 bases and 6 bases, with 6 bases remaining between them. The length of the CDR3 is 11 residues. Germline V lookup: CDR1 SGHRS, CDR2 YFSETQ. The CDR3 sequence: CASSEDDTQYF. Written as DNA, the CDR3 is TGCGCCAGCAGCGAGGATGATACGCAGTATTTT.

The chain uses TRBV5-1 and TRBJ1-2, with D uncertain. V was pared by 0 bases and J by 6 bases, with 15 bases between. The CDR3 has 15 amino acids. The germline V gene encodes CDR1 SGHRS and CDR2 YFSETQ. The CDR3: CASSLAGGSQDGYTF. CDR3 nucleotides: TGCGCCAGCAGCTTGGCTGGCGGCTCCCAGGATGGCTACACCTTC.

This rearrangement joins TRBV7-2 to TRBJ2-3; maybe TRBD1 (6 bases). V was pared by 5 bases and J by 4 bases, with 16 bases between. This CDR3 has 15 residues. Germline V CDR1 and CDR2: SGHTA, FQGNSA. CDR3 coding DNA: TGTGCCAGCAGCCTTATGTTGGGGGCTGCAGATACGCAGTATTTT. It yields the protein CASSLMLGAADTQYF.

This clone was picked up one time. The genes are TRBV5-6 and TRBJ2-6; the D is unclear. The germline V gene has CDR1 SGHDT and CDR2 YYEEEE. The CDR3 runs to 13 residues. V dropped 3 bases and J dropped 0 bases, with 1 base sitting between them. CDR3 protein: CASSYSGANVLTF. The DNA of the CDR3 is TGTGCCAGCAGCTACTCTGGGGCCAACGTCCTGACTTTC.

This clone showed up just a few times. The chain recombines TRBV5-6 with TRBJ1-2; D unresolved. V dropped 1 base and J dropped 2 bases, with 9 bases sitting between them. This CDR3 region has 14 residues. Germline loops: CDR1 SGHDT, CDR2 YYEEEE. In DNA form, the CDR3 reads TGTGCCAGCAGCTTGATGACAACCAACTATGGCTACACCTTC. The encoded protein is CASSLMTTNYGYTF.

The gene calls are TRBV7-9 and TRBJ2-2, with D maybe TRBD2 (5 bases). The germline V and J ends were trimmed by 1 base and 6 bases, with 9 bases remaining between them. The germline gives CDR1 SEHNR, CDR2 FQNEAQ (reference sequence). This CDR3 contains 14 residues. The CDR3 loop is CASSLGGYAGELFF. CDR3 bases: TGTGCCAGCAGCTTAGGAGGGTATGCCGGGGAGCTGTTTTTT. Full variable domain (outside the CDR3, taken from reference TRBV7-9 and TRBJ2-2): DTGVSQNPRHKITKRGQNVTFRCDPISEHNRLYWYRQTLGQGPEFLTYFQNEAQLEKSRLLSDRFSAERPKGSFSTLEIQRTEQGDSAMYLCASSLGGYAGELFFGEGSRLTVL.

The chain joins TRBV7-2 to TRBJ1-1, with D maybe TRBD1 (5 bases). This CDR3 has 14 amino acids. Germline assignment: CDR1 SGHTA and CDR2 FQGNSA. Trimming left V 6 bases short and J 4 bases short, with 15 bases between. CDR3 bases: TGTGCCAGCAGATACGGACAAGAGTCCACTGAAGCTTTCTTT. Amino acids: CASRYGQESTEAFF.

This clone was recorded once. V and J are TRBV5-1 and TRBJ1-6; tentative D call: TRBD1 (6 bases). CDR1 and CDR2 (germline): SGHRS, YFSETQ. The CDR3 is 15 amino acids. V gave up 0 bases and J gave up 6 bases, with 10 bases separating them. This CDR3 is CASSLDQGSNSPLHF. CDR3 DNA: TGCGCCAGCAGCTTGGATCAGGGGAGTAATTCACCCCTCCACTTT.

The V call is TRBV7-9, the J call TRBJ1-4; TRBD1 is a possible D gene (5 bases). The germline V gene has CDR1 SEHNR and CDR2 FQNEAQ (reference sequence). V was shortened by 3 bases and J by 4 bases, with 12 bases between the two germline ends. The CDR3 is 15 residues long. The CDR3 reads CASSFSGKRNEKLFF. Here the CDR3 DNA reads TGTGCCAGCAGCTTCTCAGGGAAACGTAATGAAAAACTGTTTTTT.